This T cell receptor beta chain was sequenced in a study of prognosis after radiotherapy for stage I lung cancer (dated by TCRdb to the early 2020s). For context, the study as a whole: Roughly 20 stage I NSCLC patients were enrolled in Nanjing, China, between April 2018 and early 2019. Tumor histology was squamous cell carcinoma in several patients and adenocarcinoma in roughly 12. No patient received concurrent therapy alongside SBRT. The cohort was made up of around 13 men and a handful of women, with a median age of about 74 years and an age range of 53 to 84 years. Newly diagnosed primary stage I lung tumors occurred in some 15 patients, and oligometastatic NSCLC after surgical resection of the primary tumor occurred in 4 or 5. The study sequenced around 40 blood samples from roughly 20 patients, one before and one after SBRT per patient. Every patient was regarded as medically inoperable, because of comorbidities in some twelve cases and refusal of surgery in several cases. Peripheral blood TCR beta repertoires were profiled in stage I NSCLC patients before and after stereotactic body radiotherapy, and the study then linked these repertoires to distant failure. After SBRT, distant metastases developed in about 20% of the 19 patients at a median of about seven months, while the remaining 15 patients had no significant progression. SBRT was delivered in 3 to 5 fractions with a biologically effective dose of at least 100 Gy, and image-guided IMRT or VMAT was used for delivery. Summary of the overall study and its limitations: Differences in TRBV and TRBJ usage frequencies by metastasis status were reportedly observed in two V genes at baseline and in roughly ten V and two J genes after SBRT. All reported P values were unadjusted for multiple comparisons. The study was limited by the small cohort and short follow-up, and independent validation of the study findings is required. Post-SBRT Shannon entropy and its change from baseline were lower in patients who developed distant metastases; baseline Shannon entropy was not associated with metastases. Tumor specificity of expanded TCR clones was not determined. A decrease in unique TCR clone counts was observed after SBRT (median 10,088 before versus several thousand after; Wilcoxon paired P=0.011).

The cysteine opens and the phenylalanine closes a CDR3 of 16 amino acids. Kept here is only the CDR3 DNA, which spans 48 bases and is read in frame from base 1. Trimming removed 2 bases from V and 2 bases from J, leaving 14 bases between the germline ends. CDR1 and CDR2 are read off the germline V gene as MNHEY and SVGAGI. All patients had node-negative disease on CT and PET/CT, and none had a history of other malignancies or had previously received chemotherapy or radiotherapy. Around 6 milliliters of peripheral venous blood were drawn into EDTA tubes at each of two time points. PBMCs were isolated by Ficoll-Paque Plus density-gradient centrifugation. Immediately after collection, samples were stored at -80 degrees C until analysis. At least ten counts were recorded for this clonotype. Its antigen is still unknown. No quality values exist for individual bases; no much larger clone is one base distant.

Two rounds of multiplex PCR were used to amplify the TCR beta CDR3 region from genomic DNA. In the first round of PCR, primers specific to each TRBV and TRBJ gene were used, and the primer sequences are filed in Chinese patent CN105087789A. Universal primers were used in the second PCR round. The Roche High Pure PCR Template Preparation Kit was used to extract genomic DNA from frozen PBMCs. Libraries were sequenced paired-end with 151 bp reads on an Illumina HiSeq 3000. As for the original processing: CutAdapt was used to discard raw reads that did not contain the multiplex PCR primer sequences. PEAR was used to merge high-quality paired reads into contigs. By aligning each contig to reference sequences, MiXCR assigned the TRB V, D and J gene segments to that contig. To remove sequencing errors, CDR3 sequences were clustered according to base quality and sequence similarity. Shannon entropy normalized by the natural log of productive TCR sequence number was used as the measure of diversity. To get clonality, Shannon entropy was divided by the natural log of the number of unique clonotypes, and that result was subtracted from one. The Youden index of ROC curves was used to select progression-free survival cut-offs for repertoire metrics, and analyses were performed in R 3.5.3. TCRdb trimmed the raw reads at Q25, called clones with MiXCR and kept productive beta chains. Every distinct CDR3 protein forms one entry, paired with its most common genes and DNA. The V and J calls and clone size are TCRdb's, not the authors'. In this sample the table shows about 12,000 distinct CDR3 sequences, nearly 55% of which occur a single time. Jointly, the top ten make up around a fifth of the sample.

This TCR derives from a donor aged 50 or older with non-small cell lung cancer. The rearrangement combines TRBV6-5 with TRBJ2-3; TRBD2 is a weak D gene call, 5 bases matching. The source material was PBMCs, sampled before or after stereotactic body radiation therapy (not recorded which). The DNA sequence is as follows: TGTGCCAGCAGTTACAGTAAGCGGCCTAACACAGATACGCAGTATTTT. The resulting protein is CASSYSKRPNTDTQYF.